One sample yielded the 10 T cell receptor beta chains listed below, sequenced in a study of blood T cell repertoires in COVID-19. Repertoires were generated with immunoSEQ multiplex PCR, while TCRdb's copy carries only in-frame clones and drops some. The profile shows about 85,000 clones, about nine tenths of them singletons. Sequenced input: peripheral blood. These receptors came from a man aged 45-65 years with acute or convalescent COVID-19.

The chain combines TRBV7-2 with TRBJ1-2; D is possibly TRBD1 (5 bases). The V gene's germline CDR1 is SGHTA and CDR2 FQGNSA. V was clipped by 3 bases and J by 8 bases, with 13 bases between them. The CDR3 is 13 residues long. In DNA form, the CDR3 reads TGTGCCAGCAGCTTCGGGGGTTTTGACGGCTACACCTTC. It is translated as CASSFGGFDGYTF.

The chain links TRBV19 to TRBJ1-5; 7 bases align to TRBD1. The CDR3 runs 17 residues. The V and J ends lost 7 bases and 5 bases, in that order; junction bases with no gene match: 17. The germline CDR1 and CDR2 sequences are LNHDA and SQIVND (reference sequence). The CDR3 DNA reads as TGTGCCAGTACCTCGATCGGAGGGACAGAGGTCTATCAGCCCCAGCATTTT. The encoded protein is CASTSIGGTEVYQPQHF.

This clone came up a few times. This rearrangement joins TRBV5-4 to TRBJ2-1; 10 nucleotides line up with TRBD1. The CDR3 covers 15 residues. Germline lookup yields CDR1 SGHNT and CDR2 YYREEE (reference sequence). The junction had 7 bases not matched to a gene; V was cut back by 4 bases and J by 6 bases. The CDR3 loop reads CASSPGTGVRNEQFF. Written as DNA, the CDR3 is TGTGCCAGCAGCCCCGGGACAGGGGTTCGCAATGAGCAGTTCTTC.

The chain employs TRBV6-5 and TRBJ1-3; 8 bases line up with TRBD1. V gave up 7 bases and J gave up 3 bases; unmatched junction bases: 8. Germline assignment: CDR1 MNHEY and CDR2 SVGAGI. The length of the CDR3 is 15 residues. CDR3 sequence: CASKSGTGDGNTIYF. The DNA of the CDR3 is TGTGCCAGCAAAAGCGGGACAGGAGATGGAAACACCATATATTTT.

For the CDR3, the DNA is TGTGCCAGCAGCTTAACGAGCAACAATCAGCCCCAGCATTTT. Its protein is CASSLTSNNQPQHF. The chain joins TRBV7-2 to TRBJ1-5, with D uncertain. The germline V and J ends were trimmed by 2 bases and 3 bases, with 8 bases remaining between them. The CDR3 spans 14 residues. Germline V gene data show CDR1 as SGHTA and CDR2 as FQGNSA.

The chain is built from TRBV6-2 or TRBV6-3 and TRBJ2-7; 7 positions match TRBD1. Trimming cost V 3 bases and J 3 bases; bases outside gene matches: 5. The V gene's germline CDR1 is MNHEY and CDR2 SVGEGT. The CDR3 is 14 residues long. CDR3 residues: CASSYDREIYEQYV. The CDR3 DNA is TGTGCCAGCAGTTATGACAGGGAAATCTACGAGCAGTACGTC.

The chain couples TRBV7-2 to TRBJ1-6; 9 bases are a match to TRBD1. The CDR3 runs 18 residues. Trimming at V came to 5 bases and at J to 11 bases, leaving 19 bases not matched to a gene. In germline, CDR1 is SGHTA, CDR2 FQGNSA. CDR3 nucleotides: TGTGCCAGCAGCCAGCAGCAACGAGGACAGGGGAGTTCCACACCCCTCCACTTT. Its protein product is CASSQQQRGQGSSTPLHF.

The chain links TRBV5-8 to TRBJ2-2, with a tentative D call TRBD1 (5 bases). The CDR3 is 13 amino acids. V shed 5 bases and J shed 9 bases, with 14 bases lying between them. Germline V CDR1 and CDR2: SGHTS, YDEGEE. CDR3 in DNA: TGTGCCAGCAGTCTTCTCCAGGGCCGGGAGCTGTTTTTT. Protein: CASSLLQGRELFF.

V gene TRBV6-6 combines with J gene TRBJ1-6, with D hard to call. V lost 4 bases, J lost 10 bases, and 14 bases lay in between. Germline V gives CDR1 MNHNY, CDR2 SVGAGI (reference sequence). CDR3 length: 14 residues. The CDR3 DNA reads TGTGCCAGCAGTTCCGGAAGATCGGGATCACCCCTCCACTTT. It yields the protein CASSSGRSGSPLHF.

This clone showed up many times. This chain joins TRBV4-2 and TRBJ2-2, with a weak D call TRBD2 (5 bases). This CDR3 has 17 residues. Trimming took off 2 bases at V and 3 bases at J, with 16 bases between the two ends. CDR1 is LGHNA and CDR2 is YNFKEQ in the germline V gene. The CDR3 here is CASSQTGFGRDTGELFF. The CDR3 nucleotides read TGTGCCAGCAGCCAAACGGGATTCGGACGAGACACCGGGGAGCTGTTTTTT.